A few counts support the clone carrying this T cell receptor (beta chain). The antigen is not known. The sample is drawn from a study of T-cell memory formation after mild COVID-19. Background on the study: The TCR clusters were mostly specific to one donor.

Germline V lookup: CDR1 KGHDR, CDR2 SFDVKD. The V and J ends lost 0 bases and 0 bases respectively, with 5 bases between them. The CDR3 is 16 amino acids. The study, taken as a whole, reports: Clonal second-wave expansions that peaked on day 37 had unconfirmed SARS-CoV-2 specificity. Mainly CM and EM harbored the contracting CD4+ clones; mainly EMRA harbored the CD8+ ones.

5'RACE primed from the constant segment yielded TCR alpha and TCR beta cDNA libraries bearing sample barcodes and UMIs. TCRdb re-derived calls from the 5' RACE reads in MiXCR, one entry per CDR3 protein. Of around 370,000 distinct CDR3 sequences in the sample, around 20% were seen once. Sequencing was performed on PBMCs or a T cell subset sorted from them (not recorded which). The chain combines TRBV24-1 with TRBJ2-6; no definite D call. The clonotype comes from an adult woman who had mild COVID-19 (a few samples of this study predate the infection). Cell type and time point are not known. CDR3 loop: CATSDLGDSGANVLTF. The DNA for the CDR3 is TGTGCCACCAGTGATTTGGGGGACTCTGGGGCCAACGTCCTGACTTTC.